What follows describes a single T cell receptor beta chain. The antigen is not known. The TCR beta CDR3 regions underwent amplification using RNA transcripts as the source. HTBI primers were the set used in a first-round RT-PCR of the TCR CDR3. TCRdb recomputed calls from the multiplex PCR reads with MiXCR, one row per CDR3 protein. This table holds hundreds of thousands of distinct CDR3 sequences, 14% to 15% found once. The data derive from a study of T cells in Graves' hyperthyroidism and ophthalmopathy. For the study at large: Pretreatment peripheral blood was obtained at initial diagnosis. Regarding the study as a whole: A model of 13 V-J features distinguished ophthalmopathy from stable hyperthyroidism.

This CDR3 spans 15 amino acids. Germline values: CDR1 SGHVS, CDR2 FQNEAQ. The ends lost 5 bases at V and 7 bases at J; junction bases unmatched: 14. Uncontrolled infections, other autoimmune diseases, pregnancy or lactation led to exclusion of patients. Thyroid ultrasound and orbital computed tomography, with clinical symptoms and serum thyroxine and TRAb, informed diagnoses. The J gene is TRBJ2-7, the V gene TRBV7-8; 7 bases fit TRBD1. Sample: blood. This TCR was sampled from a woman aged 40 to 50 with Graves' ophthalmopathy. The DNA of the CDR3 is TGTGCCAGCAGCCGGGACAGTACCTCATTGGGTGAGCAGTACTTC. It encodes CASSRDSTSLGEQYF. The full variable domain, in which reference TRBV7-8 and TRBJ2-7 provide the parts outside the CDR3, is GAGVSQSPRYKVAKRGQDVALRCDPISGHVSLFWYQQALGQGPEFLTYFQNEAQLDKSGLPSDRFFAERPEGSVSTLKIQRTQQEDSAVYLCASSRDSTSLGEQYFGPGTRLTVT.